This T cell receptor beta chain emerged from a study of cytomegalovirus exposure and HLA in healthy donors. Study summary: Previous work identified 95 million to 140 million unique TCR beta sequences from around 180 million T cells.

Germline loops: CDR1 SEHNR, CDR2 FQNEAQ (reference sequence). This CDR3 is 12 amino acids long. With 8 bases clipped from V and 4 bases from J, the junction kept 0 bases outside the gene matches. These donors counted as nominally healthy when sampled, but unrecorded immune exposures were likely. Turning to this clone: As yet, its antigen is unknown.

General study findings and limits: Trimming of TCR beta V- and J-genes showed a link, identified in a later analysis, to a missense DCLRE1C variant. Sequencing probably produced one cluster of sequence variants that were highly shared.

Researchers ran the PCR with 60 Vbeta and 13 Jbeta primers. Sequencing used immunoSEQ multiplex PCR; TCRdb keeps in-frame clones, though not all of them. The table includes tens of thousands of clones, about 60% detected once. The clonotype originates from a woman in her 50s in good health and CMV-seronegative. The specimen sequenced was PBMCs. The chain joins TRBV7-9 to TRBJ1-5, with 9 bases matching TRBD1. In DNA form, the CDR3 reads TGTGCCAGCGGGACAGGGAATCAGCCCCAGCATTTT. Protein product: CASGTGNQPQHF.